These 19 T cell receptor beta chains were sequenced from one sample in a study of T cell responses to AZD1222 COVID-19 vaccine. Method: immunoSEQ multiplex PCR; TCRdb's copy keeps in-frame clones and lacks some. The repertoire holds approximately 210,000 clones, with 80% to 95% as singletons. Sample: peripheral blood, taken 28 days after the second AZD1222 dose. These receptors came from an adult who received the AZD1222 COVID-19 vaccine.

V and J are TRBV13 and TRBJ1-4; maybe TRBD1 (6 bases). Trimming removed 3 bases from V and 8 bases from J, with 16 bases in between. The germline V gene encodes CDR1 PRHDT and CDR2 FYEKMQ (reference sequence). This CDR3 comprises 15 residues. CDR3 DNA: TGTGCCAGCAGCTTTCTCAGGGGTCTAAAAGAAAAACTGTTTTTT. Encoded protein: CASSFLRGLKEKLFF. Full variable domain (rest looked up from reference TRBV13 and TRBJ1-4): AAGVIQSPRHLIKEKRETATLKCYPIPRHDTVYWYQQGPGQDPQFLISFYEKMQSDKGSIPDRFSAQQFSDYHSELNMSSLELGDSALYFCASSFLRGLKEKLFFGSGTQLSVL.

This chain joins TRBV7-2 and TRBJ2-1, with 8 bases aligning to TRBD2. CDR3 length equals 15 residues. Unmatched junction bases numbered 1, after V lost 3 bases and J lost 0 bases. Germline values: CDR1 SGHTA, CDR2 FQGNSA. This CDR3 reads CASSFSGGSYNEQFF. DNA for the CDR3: TGTGCCAGCAGCTTCAGCGGGGGCTCCTACAATGAGCAGTTCTTC.

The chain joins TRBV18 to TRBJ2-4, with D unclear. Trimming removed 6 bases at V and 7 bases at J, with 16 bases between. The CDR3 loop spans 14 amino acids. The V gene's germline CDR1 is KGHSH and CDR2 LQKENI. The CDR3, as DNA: TGTGCCAGCTCCCAAAGGAGCCCGGCTAACATTCAGTACTTC. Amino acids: CASSQRSPANIQYF.

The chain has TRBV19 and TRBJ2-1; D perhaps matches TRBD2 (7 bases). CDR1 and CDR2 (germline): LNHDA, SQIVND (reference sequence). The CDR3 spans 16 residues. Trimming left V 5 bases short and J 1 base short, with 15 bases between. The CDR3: CASSPLGGRSYNEQFF. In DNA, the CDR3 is TGTGCCAGTAGTCCCCTGGGGGGGCGTTCCTACAATGAGCAGTTCTTC. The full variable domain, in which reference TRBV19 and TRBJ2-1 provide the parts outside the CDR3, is DGGITQSPKYLFRKEGQNVTLSCEQNLNHDAMYWYRQDPGQGLRLIYYSQIVNDFQKGDIAEGYSVSREKKESFPLTVTSAQKNPTAFYLCASSPLGGRSYNEQFFGPGTRLTVL.

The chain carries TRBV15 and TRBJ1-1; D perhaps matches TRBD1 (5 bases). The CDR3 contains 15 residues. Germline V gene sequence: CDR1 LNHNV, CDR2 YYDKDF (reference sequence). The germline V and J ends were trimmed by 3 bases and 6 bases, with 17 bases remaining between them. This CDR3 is CATSRRDLSGAEAFF. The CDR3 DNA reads TGTGCCACCAGCAGGAGGGACCTCTCGGGCGCTGAAGCTTTCTTT.

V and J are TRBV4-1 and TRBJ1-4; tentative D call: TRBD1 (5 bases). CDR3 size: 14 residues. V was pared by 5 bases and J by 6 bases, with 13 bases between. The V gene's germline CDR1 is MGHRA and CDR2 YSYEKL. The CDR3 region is CASSNRDGDEKLFF. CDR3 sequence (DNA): TGCGCCAGCAGCAACCGGGACGGGGATGAAAAACTGTTTTTT.

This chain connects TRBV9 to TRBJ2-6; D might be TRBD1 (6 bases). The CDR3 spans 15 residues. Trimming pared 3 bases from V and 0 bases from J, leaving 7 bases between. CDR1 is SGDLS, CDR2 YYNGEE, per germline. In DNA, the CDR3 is TGTGCCAGCAGCGGACAGGCCTCTGGGGCCAACGTCCTGACTTTC. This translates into CASSGQASGANVLTF.

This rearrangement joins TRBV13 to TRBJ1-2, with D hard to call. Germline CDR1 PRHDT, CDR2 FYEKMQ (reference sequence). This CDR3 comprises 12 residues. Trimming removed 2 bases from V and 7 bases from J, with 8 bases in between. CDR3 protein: CASSLRGGGYTF. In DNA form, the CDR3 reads TGTGCCAGCAGCTTACGGGGAGGTGGCTACACCTTC.

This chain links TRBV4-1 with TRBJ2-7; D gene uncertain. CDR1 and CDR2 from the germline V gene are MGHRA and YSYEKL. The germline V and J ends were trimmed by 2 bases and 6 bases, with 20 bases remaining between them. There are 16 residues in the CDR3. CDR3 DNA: TGCGCCAGCAGCCAATCCTCAGAAAGCTCTTCTGGCGAGCAGTACTTC. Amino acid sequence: CASSQSSESSSGEQYF.

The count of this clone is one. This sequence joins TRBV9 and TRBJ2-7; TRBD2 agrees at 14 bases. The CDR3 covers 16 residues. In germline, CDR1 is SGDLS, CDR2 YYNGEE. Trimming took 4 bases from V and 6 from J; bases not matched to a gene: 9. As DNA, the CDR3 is TGTGCCAGCAGCCCCACCGGACTAGCGGGAGGTGGCGAGCAGTACTTC. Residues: CASSPTGLAGGGEQYF. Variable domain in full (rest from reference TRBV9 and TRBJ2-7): DSGVTQTPKHLITATGQRVTLRCSPRSGDLSVYWYQQSLDQGLQFLIQYYNGEERAKGNILERFSAQQFPDLHSELNLSSLELGDSALYFCASSPTGLAGGGEQYFGPGTRLTVT.

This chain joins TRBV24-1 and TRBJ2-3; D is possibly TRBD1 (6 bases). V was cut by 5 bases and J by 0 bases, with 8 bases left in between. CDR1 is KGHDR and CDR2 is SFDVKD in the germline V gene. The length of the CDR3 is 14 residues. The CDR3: CATSAQGSTDTQYF. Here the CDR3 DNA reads TGTGCCACCAGTGCACAGGGTAGCACAGATACGCAGTATTTT.

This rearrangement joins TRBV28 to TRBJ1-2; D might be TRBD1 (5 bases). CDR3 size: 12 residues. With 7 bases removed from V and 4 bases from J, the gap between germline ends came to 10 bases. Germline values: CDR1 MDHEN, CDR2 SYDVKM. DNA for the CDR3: TGTGCCAGCAAAGGGGAGTCCTATGGCTACACCTTC. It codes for CASKGESYGYTF.

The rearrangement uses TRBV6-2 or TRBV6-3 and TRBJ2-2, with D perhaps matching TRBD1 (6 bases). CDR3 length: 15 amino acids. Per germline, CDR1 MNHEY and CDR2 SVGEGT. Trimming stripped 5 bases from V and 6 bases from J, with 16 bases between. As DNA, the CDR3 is TGTGCCAGCAGTCCCACCTCCGACAGGTCCGGGGAGCTGTTTTTT. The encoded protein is CASSPTSDRSGELFF.

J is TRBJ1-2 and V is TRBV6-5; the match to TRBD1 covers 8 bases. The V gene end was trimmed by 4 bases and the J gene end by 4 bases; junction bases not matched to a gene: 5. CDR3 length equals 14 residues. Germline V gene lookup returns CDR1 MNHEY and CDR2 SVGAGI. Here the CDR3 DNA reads TGTGCCAGCAGTTTACAGGGGGTCGTCTATGGCTACACCTTC. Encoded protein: CASSLQGVVYGYTF.

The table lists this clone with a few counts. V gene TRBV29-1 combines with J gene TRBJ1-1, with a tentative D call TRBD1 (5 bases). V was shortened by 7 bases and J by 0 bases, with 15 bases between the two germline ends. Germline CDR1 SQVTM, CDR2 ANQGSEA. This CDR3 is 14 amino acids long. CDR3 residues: CSAHQGPMNTEAFF. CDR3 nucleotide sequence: TGCAGCGCCCACCAGGGACCGATGAACACTGAAGCTTTCTTT.

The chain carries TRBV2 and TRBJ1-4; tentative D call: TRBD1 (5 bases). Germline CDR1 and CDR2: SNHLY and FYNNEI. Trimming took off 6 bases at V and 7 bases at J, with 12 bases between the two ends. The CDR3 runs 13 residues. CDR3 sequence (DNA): TGTGCCAGCAGAAAAGGGGACGGTGAAAAACTGTTTTTT. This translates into CASRKGDGEKLFF.

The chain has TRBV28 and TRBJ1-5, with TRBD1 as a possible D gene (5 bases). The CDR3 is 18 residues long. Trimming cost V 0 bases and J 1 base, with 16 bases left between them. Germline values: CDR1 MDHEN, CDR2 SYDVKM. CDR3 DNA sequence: TGTGCCAGCAGTTTATGGGTAGTGGCAGGGATAAGCAATCAGCCCCAGCATTTT. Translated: CASSLWVVAGISNQPQHF.

The CDR3 loop is CASSSWTTDSYNSPLHF. CDR3 bases: TGTGCCAGCAGCTCTTGGACCACAGACTCCTATAATTCACCCCTCCACTTT. The rearrangement links TRBV7-9 to TRBJ1-6; D is unresolved. The germline CDR1 and CDR2 sequences are SEHNR and FQNEAQ (reference sequence). The V and J ends lost 4 bases and 0 bases respectively, with 13 bases between them. This CDR3 comprises 17 residues.

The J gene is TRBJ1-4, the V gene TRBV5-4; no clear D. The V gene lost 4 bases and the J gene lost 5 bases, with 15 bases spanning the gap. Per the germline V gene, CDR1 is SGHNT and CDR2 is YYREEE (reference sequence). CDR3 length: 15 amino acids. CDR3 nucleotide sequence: TGTGCCAGCAGCCCCGGAGGAACAGTGAATGAAAAACTGTTTTTT. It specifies CASSPGGTVNEKLFF.